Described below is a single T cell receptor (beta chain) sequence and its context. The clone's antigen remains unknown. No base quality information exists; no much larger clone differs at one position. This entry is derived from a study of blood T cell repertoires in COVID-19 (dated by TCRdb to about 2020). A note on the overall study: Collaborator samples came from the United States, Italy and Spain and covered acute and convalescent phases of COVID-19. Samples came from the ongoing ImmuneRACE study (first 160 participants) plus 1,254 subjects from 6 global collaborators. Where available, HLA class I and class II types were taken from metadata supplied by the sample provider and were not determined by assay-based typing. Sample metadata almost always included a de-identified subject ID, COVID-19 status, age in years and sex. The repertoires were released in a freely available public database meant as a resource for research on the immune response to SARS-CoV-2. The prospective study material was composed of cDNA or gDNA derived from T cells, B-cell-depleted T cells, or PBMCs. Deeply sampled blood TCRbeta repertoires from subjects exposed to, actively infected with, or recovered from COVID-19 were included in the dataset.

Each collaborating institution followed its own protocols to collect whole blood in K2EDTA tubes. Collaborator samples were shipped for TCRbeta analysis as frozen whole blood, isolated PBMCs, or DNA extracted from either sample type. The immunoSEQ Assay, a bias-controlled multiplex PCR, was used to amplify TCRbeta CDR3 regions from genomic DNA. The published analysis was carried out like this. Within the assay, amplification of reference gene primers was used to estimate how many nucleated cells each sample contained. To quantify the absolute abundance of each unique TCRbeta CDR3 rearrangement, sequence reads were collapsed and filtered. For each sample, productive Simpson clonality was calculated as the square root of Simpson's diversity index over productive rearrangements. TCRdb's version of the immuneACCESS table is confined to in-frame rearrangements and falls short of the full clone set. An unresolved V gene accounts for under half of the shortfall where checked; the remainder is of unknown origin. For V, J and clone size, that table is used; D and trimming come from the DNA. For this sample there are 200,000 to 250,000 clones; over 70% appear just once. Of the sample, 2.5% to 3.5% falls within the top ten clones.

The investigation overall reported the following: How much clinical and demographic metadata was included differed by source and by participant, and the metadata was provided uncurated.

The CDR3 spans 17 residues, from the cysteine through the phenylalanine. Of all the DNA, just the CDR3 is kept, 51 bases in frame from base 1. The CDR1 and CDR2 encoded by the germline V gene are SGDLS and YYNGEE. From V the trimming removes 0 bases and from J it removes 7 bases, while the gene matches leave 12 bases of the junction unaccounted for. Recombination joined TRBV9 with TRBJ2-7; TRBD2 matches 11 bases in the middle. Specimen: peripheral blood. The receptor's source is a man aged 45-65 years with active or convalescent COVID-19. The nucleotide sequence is TGTGCCAGCAGCGTAGACCCCCTAGCGGGAGGTGCGTCGGAGCAGTACTTC. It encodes CASSVDPLAGGASEQYF.